The source of this T cell receptor beta chain is a study of T cell responses to AZD1222 COVID-19 vaccine. Sequencing used immunoSEQ multiplex PCR; TCRdb keeps in-frame clones, though not all of them. The sample includes roughly 180,000 clones, approximately 93% seen only once; the top ten take around 3.6%. The CDR3 sequence is 15 residues long. CDR1 and CDR2 from the germline V gene are SGHRS and YFSETQ. V was clipped by 4 bases and J by 1 base; unmatched bases: 8. The material sequenced was peripheral blood, taken 28 days after the second AZD1222 dose. The sequence was obtained from an adult who received the AZD1222 COVID-19 vaccine. The V gene is TRBV5-1, the J gene TRBJ2-7; 7 nucleotides align to TRBD2. DNA for the CDR3: TGCGCCAGCAGCCCTAGCGGAGCCTTATCCTACGAGCAGTACTTC. This translates into CASSPSGALSYEQYF.